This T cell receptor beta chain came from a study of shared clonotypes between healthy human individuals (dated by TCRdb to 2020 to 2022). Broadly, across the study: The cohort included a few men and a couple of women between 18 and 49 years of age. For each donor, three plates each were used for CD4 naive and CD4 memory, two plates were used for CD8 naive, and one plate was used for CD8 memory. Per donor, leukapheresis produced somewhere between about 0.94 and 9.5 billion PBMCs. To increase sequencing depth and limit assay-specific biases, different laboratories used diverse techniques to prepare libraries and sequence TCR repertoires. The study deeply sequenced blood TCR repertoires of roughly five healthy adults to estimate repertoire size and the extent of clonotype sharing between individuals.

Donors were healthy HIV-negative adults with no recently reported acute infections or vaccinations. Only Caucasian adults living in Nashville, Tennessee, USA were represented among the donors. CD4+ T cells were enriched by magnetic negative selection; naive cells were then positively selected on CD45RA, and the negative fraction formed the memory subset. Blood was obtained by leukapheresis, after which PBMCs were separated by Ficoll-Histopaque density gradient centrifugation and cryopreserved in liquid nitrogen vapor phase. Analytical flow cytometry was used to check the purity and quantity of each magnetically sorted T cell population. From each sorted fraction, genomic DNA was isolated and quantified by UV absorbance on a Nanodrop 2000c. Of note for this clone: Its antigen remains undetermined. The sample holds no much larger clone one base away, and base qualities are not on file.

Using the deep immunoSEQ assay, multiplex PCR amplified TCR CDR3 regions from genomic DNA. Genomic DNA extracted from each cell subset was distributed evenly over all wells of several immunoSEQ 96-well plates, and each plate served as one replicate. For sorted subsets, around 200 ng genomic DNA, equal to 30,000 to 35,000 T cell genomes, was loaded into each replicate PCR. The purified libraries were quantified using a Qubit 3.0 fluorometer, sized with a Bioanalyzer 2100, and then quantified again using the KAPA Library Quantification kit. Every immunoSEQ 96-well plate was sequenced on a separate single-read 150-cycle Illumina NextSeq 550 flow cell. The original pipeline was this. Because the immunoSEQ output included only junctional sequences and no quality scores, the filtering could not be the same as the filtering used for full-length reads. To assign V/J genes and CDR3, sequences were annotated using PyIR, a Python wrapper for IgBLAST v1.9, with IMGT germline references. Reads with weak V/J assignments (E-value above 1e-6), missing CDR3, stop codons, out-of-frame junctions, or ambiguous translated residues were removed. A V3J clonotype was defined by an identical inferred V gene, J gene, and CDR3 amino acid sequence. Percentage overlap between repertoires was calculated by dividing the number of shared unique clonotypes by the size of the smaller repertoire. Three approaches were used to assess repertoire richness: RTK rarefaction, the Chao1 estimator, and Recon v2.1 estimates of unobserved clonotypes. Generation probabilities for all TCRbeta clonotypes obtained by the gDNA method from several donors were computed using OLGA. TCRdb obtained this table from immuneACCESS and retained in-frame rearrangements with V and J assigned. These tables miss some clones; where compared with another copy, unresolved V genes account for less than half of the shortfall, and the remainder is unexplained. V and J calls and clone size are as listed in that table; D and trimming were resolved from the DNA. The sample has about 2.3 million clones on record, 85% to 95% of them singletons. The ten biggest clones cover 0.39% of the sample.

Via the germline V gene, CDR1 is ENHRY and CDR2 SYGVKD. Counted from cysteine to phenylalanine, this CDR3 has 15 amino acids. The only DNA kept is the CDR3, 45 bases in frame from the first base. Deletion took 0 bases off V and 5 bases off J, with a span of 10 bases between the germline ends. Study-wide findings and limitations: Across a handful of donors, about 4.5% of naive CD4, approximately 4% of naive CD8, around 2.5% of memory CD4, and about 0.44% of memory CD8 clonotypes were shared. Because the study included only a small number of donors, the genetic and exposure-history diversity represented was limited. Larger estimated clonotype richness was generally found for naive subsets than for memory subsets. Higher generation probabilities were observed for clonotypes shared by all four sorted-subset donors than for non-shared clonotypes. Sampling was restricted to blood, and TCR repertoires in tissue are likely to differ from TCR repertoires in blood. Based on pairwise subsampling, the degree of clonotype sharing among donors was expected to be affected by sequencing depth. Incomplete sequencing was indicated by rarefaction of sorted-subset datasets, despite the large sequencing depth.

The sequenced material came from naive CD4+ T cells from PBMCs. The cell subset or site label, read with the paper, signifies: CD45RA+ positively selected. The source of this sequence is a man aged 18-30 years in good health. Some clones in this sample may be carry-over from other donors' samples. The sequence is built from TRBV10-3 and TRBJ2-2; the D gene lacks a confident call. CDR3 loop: CAISESSSFTGELFF. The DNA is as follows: TGTGCCATCAGTGAGTCCTCTAGTTTTACCGGGGAGCTGTTTTTT.